This is a list of T cell receptor beta chains from one sample in a study of OX40 agonist ivuxolimab in advanced cancers. Using immunoSEQ multiplex PCR, the repertoire was profiled, and TCRdb retains in-frame clones only, with some absent. Seen here are 50,000 to 70,000 clones, around 93% observed once, and the top ten hold 3.8%. The sample consisted of CD4+ or CD8+ T cells sorted from blood, taken in a trial of the OX40 agonist ivuxolimab. All receptors come from an adult with an advanced solid tumor such as melanoma, head and neck, liver or kidney cancer. Both conserved end residues are part of each CDR3. Fields, in order: clone size, J gene, V gene, D gene, CDR3 protein, CDR3 DNA. The D gene is left open where the match is weak. Clone size appears in some rows only: once, few, many, or a class for an expanded clone.

>.|TRBJ2-5|TRBV11-2|.
CASSLEGETQYF
TGTGCCAGCAGCTTAGAAGGGGAGACCCAGTACTTC
>.|TRBJ2-3|TRBV9|.
CASSVLGVPTDTQYF
TGTGCCAGCAGCGTTCTAGGGGTTCCCACAGATACGCAGTATTTT
>.|TRBJ2-3|TRBV25-1|TRBD2
CASSEAAGGITDTQYF
TGTGCCAGCAGTGAGGCAGCGGGAGGGATCACAGATACGCAGTATTTT
>.|TRBJ1-5|TRBV28|.
CASSYVRDHQPQHF
TGTGCCAGCAGTTACGTCAGGGACCATCAGCCCCAGCATTTT
>.|TRBJ2-7|TRBV29-1|TRBD2
CSVGGGRFIVSYEQYF
TGCAGCGTTGGGGGGGGTCGTTTTATAGTATCCTACGAGCAGTACTTC
>.|TRBJ2-1|TRBV19|.
CASSSRIGSEQFF
TGTGCCAGTAGTTCCAGGATCGGAAGTGAGCAGTTCTTC
>.|TRBJ2-3|TRBV9|.
CASSTWVGEAGTDTQYF
TGTGCCAGCAGCACCTGGGTGGGGGAGGCAGGCACAGATACGCAGTATTTT
>few|TRBJ2-1|TRBV4-3|TRBD1
CASSQAGQELNNEQFF
TGCGCCAGCAGCCAAGCCGGACAGGAACTGAACAATGAGCAGTTCTTC
>.|TRBJ2-5|TRBV19|.
CAIRPFRTNEETQYF
TGTGCCATCCGACCGTTCCGGACTAACGAAGAGACCCAGTACTTC
>.|TRBJ2-7|TRBV7-9|.
CASSPGEKPLEQYF
TGTGCCAGCAGCCCCGGGGAAAAACCGCTCGAGCAGTACTTC
>.|TRBJ2-2|TRBV19|.
CASLGETGTGELFF
TGTGCCAGTCTAGGAGAGACGGGCACCGGGGAGCTGTTTTTT
>.|TRBJ2-7|TRBV9|.
CASSPAGVTYEQYF
TGTGCCAGCAGCCCAGCTGGGGTCACCTACGAGCAGTACTTC
>once|TRBJ2-1|TRBV9|TRBD2
CASSVDGSGLAGVDEQFF
TGTGCCAGCAGCGTAGACGGATCGGGACTAGCGGGAGTGGATGAGCAGTTCTTC
>.|TRBJ1-1|TRBV20-1|.
CSARLGIEAFF
TGCAGTGCTAGGTTAGGGATTGAAGCTTTCTTT
>few|TRBJ1-1|TRBV28|.
CASSSDTYYTEAFF
TGTGCCAGCAGTTCGGACACATACTACACTGAAGCTTTCTTT
>.|TRBJ2-5|TRBV5-1|TRBD2
CVSGEAGETQYF
TGCGTCAGCGGGGAGGCCGGGGAGACCCAGTACTTC
>.|TRBJ2-7|TRBV2|.
CASSDHRDVRYEQYF
TGTGCCAGCAGTGATCACCGGGACGTACGTTACGAGCAGTACTTC
>.|TRBJ2-7|TRBV28|.
CASSLGREPPYEQYF
TGTGCCAGCAGTTTAGGCCGGGAGCCACCCTACGAGCAGTACTTC
>.|TRBJ2-3|TRBV10-2|.
CASSEPLTGRGGDTQYF
TGCGCCAGCAGTGAGCCCCTAACAGGGAGGGGTGGAGATACGCAGTATTTT
>.|TRBJ2-3|TRBV18|TRBD2
CASSLGTSGATDTQYF
TGTGCCAGCTCACTAGGGACTAGCGGCGCGACAGATACGCAGTATTTT
>.|TRBJ2-2|TRBV6-1|.
CASSDLGGNTGELFF
TGTGCCAGCAGTGATCTGGGGGGCAACACCGGGGAGCTGTTTTTT
>.|TRBJ2-1|TRBV7-6|.
CASSPRTVPYNEQFF
TGTGCCAGCAGCCCCCGGACAGTCCCTTACAATGAGCAGTTCTTC
>.|TRBJ2-2|TRBV27|.
CASTPALGGGLANTGELFF
TGTGCCAGCACCCCAGCCCTCGGGGGTGGACTCGCGAACACCGGGGAGCTGTTTTTT
>once|TRBJ2-1|TRBV7-2|TRBD2
CASSTGTSGRSYNEQFF
TGTGCCAGCAGCACAGGGACTAGCGGGAGATCCTACAATGAGCAGTTCTTC
>.|TRBJ2-1|TRBV4-1|.
CASSQDSDQRDEQFF
TGCGCCAGCAGCCAAGATTCGGACCAGAGAGATGAGCAGTTCTTC
>once|TRBJ1-1|TRBV2|TRBD1
CASRRTQTGQNTEAFF
TGTGCCAGCAGGCGAACCCAGACAGGGCAGAACACTGAAGCTTTCTTT
>.|TRBJ2-1|TRBV28|TRBD1
CASSPRQGASEQFF
TGTGCCAGCAGTCCCCGACAGGGGGCGAGTGAGCAGTTCTTC
>.|TRBJ1-1|TRBV5-6|.
CASSLVLAEAFF
TGTGCCAGCAGCTTGGTCTTGGCTGAAGCTTTCTTT
>.|TRBJ2-1|TRBV2|TRBD2
CASSTEPGLAGDLSSYNEQFF
TGTGCCAGCAGTACAGAACCGGGACTAGCGGGAGATTTGAGCTCCTACAATGAGCAGTTCTTC
>.|TRBJ2-7|TRBV7-9|.
CASSRESPYEQYF
TGTGCCAGCAGCCGGGAGAGCCCCTACGAGCAGTACTTC
>.|TRBJ2-7|TRBV19|.
CASSIVWQGNHEQYF
TGTGCCAGTAGTATCGTTTGGCAGGGGAACCACGAGCAGTACTTC
>.|TRBJ2-1|TRBV5-1|.
CASSLGVGGTYNEQFF
TGCGCCAGCAGCTTGGGTGTGGGAGGAACCTACAATGAGCAGTTCTTC
>.|TRBJ2-7|TRBV28|TRBD1
CASSLGTEREQYF
TGTGCCAGCAGCCTTGGGACAGAACGCGAGCAGTACTTC
>.|TRBJ2-3|TRBV6-4|TRBD1
CASSDSTFRDRAFTDTQYF
TGTGCCAGCAGTGACTCGACTTTTAGAGACAGGGCCTTCACAGATACGCAGTATTTT
>medium-sized|TRBJ1-2|TRBV28|.
CASSSPYMRGTDNYGYTF
TGTGCCAGCAGTTCCCCGTATATGAGAGGGACTGATAACTATGGCTACACCTTC